A single sample is the source of the 13 T cell receptor beta chains below, sequenced in a study of tumor-infiltrating lymphocytes in localized non-small cell lung cancer. Produced via immunoSEQ multiplex PCR; TCRdb's table is partial and in-frame only. Counted here are 10,000 to 15,000 clones, roughly 80% occurring once; the ten biggest clones make up 10% to 15%. Sequencing was performed on lung tumor tissue. The receptor set was obtained from a human donor with non-small cell lung cancer.

The rearrangement uses TRBV11-2 and TRBJ2-3, with a possible D match to TRBD1 (6 bases). V lost 1 base and J lost 5, with 13 bases in between. The germline gives CDR1 SGHAT, CDR2 FQNNGV. The CDR3 contains 15 residues. This chain's CDR3 is CASSLALGAGDTQYF. CDR3 DNA sequence: TGTGCCAGCAGCTTAGCCTTGGGGGCAGGAGATACGCAGTATTTT.

This sequence joins TRBV14 and TRBJ1-2; D is undetermined. Trimming removed 2 bases from V and 3 bases from J, with 13 bases in between. Germline loops: CDR1 SGHDN, CDR2 FVKESK. This CDR3 region has 15 residues. This CDR3 reads CASSQHRTADYGYTF. Here the CDR3 DNA reads TGTGCCAGCAGCCAACATAGGACCGCCGACTATGGCTACACCTTC.

This clone was seen only a few times. V gene TRBV14 combines with J gene TRBJ1-1; D may be TRBD1 (5 bases). The V and J ends lost 9 bases and 3 bases respectively, with 20 bases between them. CDR3 size: 15 residues. From germline, CDR1 is SGHDN and CDR2 FVKESK. CDR3 region: CASTRIGAVDTEAFF. The CDR3 coding sequence is TGTGCCAGTACCCGGATCGGGGCCGTCGACACTGAAGCTTTCTTT.

The rearrangement links TRBV19 to TRBJ2-7; 7 nucleotides align to TRBD1. The V gene's germline CDR1 is LNHDA and CDR2 SQIVND (reference sequence). J was trimmed by 1 base and V by 5 bases; bases with no gene match: 8. The CDR3 is made up of 15 amino acids. The CDR3 is CASSRVDRESYEQYF. CDR3 nucleotide sequence: TGTGCCAGTAGTCGGGTCGACAGGGAATCCTACGAGCAGTACTTC.

The rearrangement uses TRBV18 and TRBJ1-2; no clear D. Germline V gene sequence: CDR1 KGHSH, CDR2 LQKENI. Between the trimmed V and J ends, which lost 3 bases and 8 bases, there was a span of 10 bases. This CDR3 comprises 12 residues. The chain's CDR3 is CASSPSDLGYTF. As DNA, the CDR3 is TGTGCCAGCTCACCCTCCGACCTGGGCTACACCTTC.

The rearrangement joins TRBV5-1 to TRBJ1-3, with D tentatively TRBD1 (6 bases). V dropped 3 bases and J dropped 2 bases, with 15 bases sitting between them. This CDR3 comprises 16 residues. Germline V gene data show CDR1 as SGHRS and CDR2 as YFSETQ. In DNA form, the CDR3 reads TGCGCCAGCAGCTGGAACTCCCAGGGGACTGGAAACACCATATATTTT. It is translated as CASSWNSQGTGNTIYF.

The CDR3 reads CASSQDPPYQGGPSYEQYF. CDR3 nucleotide sequence: TGTGCCAGCAGCCAAGATCCACCCTACCAGGGGGGGCCTTCCTACGAGCAGTACTTC. V is TRBV4-2 and J is TRBJ2-5; D may match TRBD1 or TRBD2 (7 bases each). The J call may be in error: the DNA end matches TRBJ2-7 better. The CDR3 extends over 19 amino acids. Germline CDR1 and CDR2: LGHNA and YNFKEQ.

This clone has only a few counts. The chain employs TRBV6-1 and TRBJ1-1, with unresolved D. The germline CDR1 and CDR2 sequences are MNHNS and SASEGT. The CDR3 length is 13 residues. Trimming shortened V by 7 bases and J by 8 bases, and 17 bases separated the two germline ends. CDR3 coding DNA: TGTGCCAGCACTAAAGTCAGGACGACAGAAGCTTTCTTT. This translates into CASTKVRTTEAFF.

In DNA, the CDR3 is TGCGCCAGCAGCTTGGCCGGGGAAAGCGGGGAGCTGTTTTTT. Translating it yields CASSLAGESGELFF. The rearrangement uses TRBV5-1 and TRBJ2-2, with TRBD2 as a possible D gene (5 bases). The germline V gene has CDR1 SGHRS and CDR2 YFSETQ. CDR3 length: 14 residues. With 0 bases removed from V and 7 bases from J, the gap between germline ends came to 10 bases.

CDR3 loop: CSVGETSVNTGELFF. CDR3 in DNA: TGCAGCGTTGGGGAGACTAGCGTGAACACCGGGGAGCTGTTTTTT. The genes are TRBV29-1 and TRBJ2-2; TRBD2 agrees at 8 bases. Per the germline V gene, CDR1 is SQVTM and CDR2 is ANQGSEA. Germline trimming cut 4 bases from V and 1 base from J; bases unmatched to any gene: 5. CDR3 length: 15 residues.

The chain recombines TRBV15 with TRBJ2-7; 8 positions match TRBD2. Germline V gene sequence: CDR1 LNHNV, CDR2 YYDKDF (reference sequence). The V segment lost 0 bases and the J segment 3 bases; nucleotides outside the gene matches: 4. The CDR3 has 15 amino acids. The CDR3 region has the DNA TGTGCCACCAGCAGAGAAGGCGGGGGGTACTACGAGCAGTACTTC. It yields the protein CATSREGGGYYEQYF.

The V call is TRBV4-1, the J call TRBJ1-1; D not resolved. The germline V and J ends were trimmed by 5 bases and 1 base, with 2 bases remaining between them. The V gene's germline CDR1 is MGHRA and CDR2 YSYEKL. This CDR3 region has 11 residues. CDR3 amino acids: CASSANTEAFF. CDR3 bases: TGCGCCAGCAGCGCGAACACTGAAGCTTTCTTT.

V is TRBV6-5 and J is TRBJ2-7; D unclear. The CDR3 loop spans 13 amino acids. Trimming took off 0 bases at V and 6 bases at J, with 9 bases between the two ends. From germline, CDR1 is MNHEY and CDR2 SVGAGI. The CDR3 region is CASSYSLRREQYF. The CDR3 bases are TGTGCCAGCAGTTACTCACTAAGGCGCGAGCAGTACTTC.